This T cell receptor (beta chain) is from a study of blood T cell repertoires in COVID-19. The wider study: Italy, Spain and the United States were the sources of the convalescent and acute COVID-19 samples.

Per the original data handling: Amplification of reference gene primers provided the estimated nucleated cell counts. TCRdb keeps only in-frame clones here, not all; method: immunoSEQ multiplex PCR. V and J calls and clone size come straight from that table; D and trimming were deduced from the DNA. Found here are approximately 160,000 clones, just over 85% of them singletons; the top ten hold about 7%. This CDR3 region has 14 residues. The V and J ends lost 3 bases and 1 base, in that order; junction bases with no gene match: 2. Germline V gene lookup returns CDR1 ENHRY and CDR2 SYGVKD. This receptor was taken from a man aged 50 to 59 with active or convalescent COVID-19. The J gene is TRBJ2-5, the V gene TRBV10-3, with 7 positions matching TRBD1. Specimen: peripheral blood. CDR3 residues: CAISDRTGQETQYF. Here the CDR3 DNA reads TGTGCCATCAGTGATAGGACAGGCCAAGAGACCCAGTACTTC.